This T cell receptor (beta chain) comes out of a study of vaccination and CD4 T cells after COVID-19. The Oncomine TCR Beta short-read assay generated sequence data from the DNA of cultured CD4+ T cells. Using its own MiXCR run on the PCR reads, TCRdb lists one record per CDR3 protein. In the table there are several thousand distinct CDR3 sequences, around 33% of which are singletons. General study points: Rising from 21 to 38, the median of SARS-CoV-2-reactive clonotypes did not change significantly. In convalescent patients, a median approximately 86% of post-vaccine SARS-CoV-2-reactive clones appeared only after vaccination.

The treatment here: roughly nine-day PBMC culture with coronavirus spike peptide pools or control peptides (ViraFEST assay). One should note that the unexposed donor's CD4+ T cells were collected before the COVID-19 pandemic (2011-2018). T cells were expanded with peptide pools, and expanded clonotypes were identified by TCR sequencing. Per germline, CDR1 SGHNT and CDR2 YYREEE (reference sequence). The CDR3 consists of 13 residues. V shed 3 bases and J shed 2 bases, with 7 bases lying between them. As regards this clonotype: What it binds is not known.

The chain uses TRBV5-4 and TRBJ2-3, with unresolved D. The source of this sequence is a human donor in good health. Sequencing was performed on CD4+ T cells from blood, cultured in vitro. This CDR3 is CASSSLDTDTQYF. CDR3 nucleotide sequence: TGTGCCAGCAGCTCCCTGGACACAGATACGCAGTATTTT.